This T cell receptor (beta chain) was observed in a study of blood T cell repertoires in COVID-19. Overall study: The analysed material was cDNA or gDNA that came from T cells, B-cell-depleted T cells, or PBMCs.

The CDR3 has 17 residues. Germline CDR1 MGHRA, CDR2 YSYEKL. Unmatched junction bases numbered 13, after V lost 0 bases and J lost 8 bases. Assay: immunoSEQ multiplex PCR; the TCRdb copy retains only in-frame clones and omits some. The sample holds around 200,000 clones; roughly 87% are singletons and the top ten take approximately 10%. The genes are TRBV4-1 and TRBJ1-5, with 7 bases that match TRBD1. Sequences were obtained from PBMCs or T cells enriched from blood (not recorded which). The TCR comes from a man between 18 and 29 years old with acute COVID-19. CDR3: CASSQDRVQGTPKPQHF. The CDR3 region has the DNA TGCGCCAGCAGCCAAGATCGCGTACAGGGGACCCCTAAGCCCCAGCATTTT.